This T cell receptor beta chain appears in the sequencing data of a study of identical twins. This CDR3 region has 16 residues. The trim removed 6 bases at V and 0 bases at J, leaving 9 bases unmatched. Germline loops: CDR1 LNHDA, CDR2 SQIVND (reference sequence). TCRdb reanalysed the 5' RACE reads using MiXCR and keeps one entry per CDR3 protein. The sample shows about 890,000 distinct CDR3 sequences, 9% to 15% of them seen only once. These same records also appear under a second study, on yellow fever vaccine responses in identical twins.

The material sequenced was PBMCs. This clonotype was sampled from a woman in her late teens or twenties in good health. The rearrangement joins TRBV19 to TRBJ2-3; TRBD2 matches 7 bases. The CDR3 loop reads CASSSAAGYSTDTQYF. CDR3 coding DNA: TGTGCCAGTAGCTCGGCAGCGGGATATAGCACAGATACGCAGTATTTT.